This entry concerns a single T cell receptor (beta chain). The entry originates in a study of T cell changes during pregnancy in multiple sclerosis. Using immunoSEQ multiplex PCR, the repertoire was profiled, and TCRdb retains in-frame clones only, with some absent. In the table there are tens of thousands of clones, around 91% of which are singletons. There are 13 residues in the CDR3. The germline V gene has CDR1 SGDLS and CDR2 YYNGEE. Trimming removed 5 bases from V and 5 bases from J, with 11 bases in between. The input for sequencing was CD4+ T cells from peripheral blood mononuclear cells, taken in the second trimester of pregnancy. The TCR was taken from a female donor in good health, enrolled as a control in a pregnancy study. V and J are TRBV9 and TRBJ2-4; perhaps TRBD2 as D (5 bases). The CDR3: CASRGTGENIQYF. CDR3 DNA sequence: TGTGCCAGCAGGGGAACCGGGGAAAACATTCAGTACTTC. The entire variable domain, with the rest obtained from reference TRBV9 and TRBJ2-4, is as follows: DSGVTQTPKHLITATGQRVTLRCSPRSGDLSVYWYQQSLDQGLQFLIQYYNGEERAKGNILERFSAQQFPDLHSELNLSSLELGDSALYFCASRGTGENIQYFGAGTRLSVL.